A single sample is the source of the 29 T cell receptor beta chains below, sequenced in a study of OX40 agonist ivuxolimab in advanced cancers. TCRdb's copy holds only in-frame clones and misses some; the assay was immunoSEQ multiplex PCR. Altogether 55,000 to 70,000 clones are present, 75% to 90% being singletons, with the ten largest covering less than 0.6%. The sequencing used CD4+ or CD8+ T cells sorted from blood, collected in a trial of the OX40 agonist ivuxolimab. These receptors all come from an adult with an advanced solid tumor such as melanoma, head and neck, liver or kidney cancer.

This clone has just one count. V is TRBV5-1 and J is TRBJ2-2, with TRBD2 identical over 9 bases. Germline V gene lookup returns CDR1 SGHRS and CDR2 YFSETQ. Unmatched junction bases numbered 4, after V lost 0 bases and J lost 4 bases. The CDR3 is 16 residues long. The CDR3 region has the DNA TGCGCCAGCAGCTTGGCTTCTAGCGGGATCACCGGGGAGCTGTTTTTT. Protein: CASSLASSGITGELFF.

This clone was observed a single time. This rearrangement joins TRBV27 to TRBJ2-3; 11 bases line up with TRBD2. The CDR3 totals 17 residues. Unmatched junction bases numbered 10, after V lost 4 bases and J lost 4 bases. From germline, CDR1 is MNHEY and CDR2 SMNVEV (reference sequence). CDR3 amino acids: CASSSPRGSGRADTQYF. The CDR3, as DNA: TGTGCCAGCAGTTCCCCTCGGGGTAGCGGGAGGGCAGATACGCAGTATTTT.

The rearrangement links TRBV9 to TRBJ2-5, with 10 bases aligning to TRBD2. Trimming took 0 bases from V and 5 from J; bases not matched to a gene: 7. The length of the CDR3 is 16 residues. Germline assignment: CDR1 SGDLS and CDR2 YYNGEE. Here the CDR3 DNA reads TGTGCCAGCAGCGTAGCGCTAGCGGGAGTACAGGAGACCCAGTACTTC. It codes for CASSVALAGVQETQYF.

The CDR3 DNA is TGTGCCAGCAGCTCCCACGAACTCAAAAACATTCAGTACTTC. Its translation: CASSSHELKNIQYF. The chain combines TRBV11-2 with TRBJ2-4; D is uncertain. Trimming removed 4 bases from V and 3 bases from J, with 10 bases in between. The CDR3 contains 14 residues. Per the germline V gene, CDR1 is SGHAT and CDR2 is FQNNGV.

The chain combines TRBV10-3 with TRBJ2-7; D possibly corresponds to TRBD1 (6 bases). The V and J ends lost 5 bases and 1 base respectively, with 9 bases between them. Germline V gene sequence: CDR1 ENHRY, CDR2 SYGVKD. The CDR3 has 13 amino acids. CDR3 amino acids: CAISNTGSYEQYF. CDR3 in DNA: TGTGCCATCAGTAATACAGGGTCCTACGAGCAGTACTTC.

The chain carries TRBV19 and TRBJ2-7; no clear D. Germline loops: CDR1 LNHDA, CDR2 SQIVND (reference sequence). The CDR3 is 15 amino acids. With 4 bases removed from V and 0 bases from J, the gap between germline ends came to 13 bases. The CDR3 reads CASSTRVLSSYEQYF. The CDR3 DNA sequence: TGTGCCAGTAGTACCCGAGTATTAAGCTCCTACGAGCAGTACTTC. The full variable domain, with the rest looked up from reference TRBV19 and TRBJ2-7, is DGGITQSPKYLFRKEGQNVTLSCEQNLNHDAMYWYRQDPGQGLRLIYYSQIVNDFQKGDIAEGYSVSREKKESFPLTVTSAQKNPTAFYLCASSTRVLSSYEQYFGPGTRLTVT.

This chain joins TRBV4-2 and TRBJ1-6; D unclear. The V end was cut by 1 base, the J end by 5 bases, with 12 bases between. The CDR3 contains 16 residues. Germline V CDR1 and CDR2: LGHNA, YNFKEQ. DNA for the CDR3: TGTGCCAGCAGCCAAGTTAAGCAGGCTAATAATTCACCCCTCCACTTT. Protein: CASSQVKQANNSPLHF.

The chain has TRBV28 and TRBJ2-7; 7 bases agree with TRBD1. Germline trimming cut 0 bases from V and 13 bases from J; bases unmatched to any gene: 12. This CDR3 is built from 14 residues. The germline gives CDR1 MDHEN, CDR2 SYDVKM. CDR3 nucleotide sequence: TGTGCCAGCAGTTTATGGATAGAGACAGGGATGGAATACTTC. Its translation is CASSLWIETGMEYF.

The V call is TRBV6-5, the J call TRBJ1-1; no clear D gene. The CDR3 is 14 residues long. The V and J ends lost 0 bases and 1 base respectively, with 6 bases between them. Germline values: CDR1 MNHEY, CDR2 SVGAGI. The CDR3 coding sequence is TGTGCCAGCAGTTACTCTAGCTCGAACACTGAAGCTTTCTTT. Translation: CASSYSSSNTEAFF.

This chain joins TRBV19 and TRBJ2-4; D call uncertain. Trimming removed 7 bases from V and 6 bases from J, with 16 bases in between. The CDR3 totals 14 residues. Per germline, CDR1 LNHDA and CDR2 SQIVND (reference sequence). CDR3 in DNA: TGTGCCAGTACCCTGGACGGTAGACGAAACATTCAGTACTTC. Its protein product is CASTLDGRRNIQYF.

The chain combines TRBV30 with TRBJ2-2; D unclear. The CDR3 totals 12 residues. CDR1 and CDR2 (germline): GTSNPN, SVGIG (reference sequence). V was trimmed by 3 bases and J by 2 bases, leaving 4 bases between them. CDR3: CAWSGNTGELFF. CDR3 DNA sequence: TGTGCCTGGAGCGGCAACACCGGGGAGCTGTTTTTT.

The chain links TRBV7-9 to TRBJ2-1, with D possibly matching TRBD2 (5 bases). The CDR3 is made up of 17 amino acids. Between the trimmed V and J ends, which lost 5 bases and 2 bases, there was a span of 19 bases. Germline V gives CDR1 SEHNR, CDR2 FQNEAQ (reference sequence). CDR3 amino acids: CASSENAGNGPYNEQFF. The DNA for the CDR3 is TGTGCCAGCAGCGAAAACGCCGGGAACGGACCCTACAATGAGCAGTTCTTC.

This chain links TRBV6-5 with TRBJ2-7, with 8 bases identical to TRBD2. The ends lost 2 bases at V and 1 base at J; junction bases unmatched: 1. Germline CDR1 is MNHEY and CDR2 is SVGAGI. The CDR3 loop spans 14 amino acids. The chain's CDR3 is CASSYAGGSYEQYF. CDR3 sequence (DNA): TGTGCCAGCAGTTACGCGGGAGGTTCCTACGAGCAGTACTTC.

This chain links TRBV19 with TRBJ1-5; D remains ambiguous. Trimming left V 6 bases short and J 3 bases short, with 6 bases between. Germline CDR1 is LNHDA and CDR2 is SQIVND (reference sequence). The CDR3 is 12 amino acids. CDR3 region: CASRDLNQPQHF. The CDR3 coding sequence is TGTGCCAGTAGGGACCTCAATCAGCCCCAGCATTTT.

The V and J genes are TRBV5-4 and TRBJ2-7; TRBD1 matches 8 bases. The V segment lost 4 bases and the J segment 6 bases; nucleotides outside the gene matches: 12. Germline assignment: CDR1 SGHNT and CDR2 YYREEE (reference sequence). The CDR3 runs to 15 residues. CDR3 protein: CASSGQGGLVLEQYF. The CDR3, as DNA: TGTGCCAGCAGCGGACAGGGTGGATTGGTACTCGAGCAGTACTTC. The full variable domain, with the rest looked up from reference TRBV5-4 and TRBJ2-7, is ETGVTQSPTHLIKTRGQQVTLRCSSQSGHNTVSWYQQALGQGPQFIFQYYREEENGRGNFPPRFSGLQFPNYSSELNVNALELDDSALYLCASSGQGGLVLEQYFGPGTRLTVT.

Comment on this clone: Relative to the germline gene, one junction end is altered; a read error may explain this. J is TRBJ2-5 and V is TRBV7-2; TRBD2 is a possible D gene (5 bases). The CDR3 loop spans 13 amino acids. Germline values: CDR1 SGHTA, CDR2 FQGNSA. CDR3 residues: CASSLAGVETQYF. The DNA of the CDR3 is TGTGCCAGCAGCCTAGCTGGGGTAGAGACCCAGTACTTC.

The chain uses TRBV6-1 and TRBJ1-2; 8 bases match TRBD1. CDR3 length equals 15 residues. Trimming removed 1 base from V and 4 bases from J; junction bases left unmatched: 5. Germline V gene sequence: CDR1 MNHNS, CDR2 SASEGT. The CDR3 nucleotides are TGTGCCAGCAGTGAAGGGACAGGGAAGGTCTATGGCTACACCTTC. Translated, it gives CASSEGTGKVYGYTF.

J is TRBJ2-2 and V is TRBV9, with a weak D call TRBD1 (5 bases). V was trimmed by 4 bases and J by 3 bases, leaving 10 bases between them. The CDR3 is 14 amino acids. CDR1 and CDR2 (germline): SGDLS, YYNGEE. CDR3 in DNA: TGTGCCAGCAGCTCAACAGGTGACACCGGGGAGCTGTTTTTT. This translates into CASSSTGDTGELFF.

CDR3 residues: CAWSAWGTGINTEAFF. CDR3 nucleotide sequence: TGTGCCTGGAGTGCTTGGGGGACAGGAATCAACACTGAAGCTTTCTTT. The chain carries TRBV30 and TRBJ1-1, with 8 bases identical to TRBD1. The CDR3 sequence is 16 residues long. V shed 1 base, J shed 2 bases, and the junction held 9 bases outside the gene matches. Per the germline V gene, CDR1 is GTSNPN and CDR2 is SVGIG (reference sequence).

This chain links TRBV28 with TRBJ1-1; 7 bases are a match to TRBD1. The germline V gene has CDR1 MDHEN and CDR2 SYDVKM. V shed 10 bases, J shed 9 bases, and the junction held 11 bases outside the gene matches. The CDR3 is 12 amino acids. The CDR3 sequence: CANRNRGSQAFF. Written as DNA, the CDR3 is TGTGCCAACAGGAACAGGGGAAGCCAAGCTTTCTTT.

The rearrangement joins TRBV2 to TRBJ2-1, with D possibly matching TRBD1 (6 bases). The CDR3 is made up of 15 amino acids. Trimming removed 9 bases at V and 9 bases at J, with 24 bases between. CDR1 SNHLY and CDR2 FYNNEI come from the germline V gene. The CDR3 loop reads CASHGGRRLGGEQFF. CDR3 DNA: TGTGCCAGTCATGGCGGGCGACGTTTAGGGGGTGAGCAGTTCTTC. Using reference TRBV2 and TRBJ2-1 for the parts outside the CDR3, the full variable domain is EPEVTQTPSHQVTQMGQEVILRCVPISNHLYFYWYRQILGQKVEFLVSFYNNEISEKSEIFDDQFSVERPDGSNFTLKIRSTKLEDSAMYFCASHGGRRLGGEQFFGPGTRLTVL.

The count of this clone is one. The CDR3 DNA reads as TGTGCCAGCAGCTCCCTAGCGGGAGTGAACTACGAGCAGTACTTC. Its protein is CASSSLAGVNYEQYF. The chain uses TRBV7-9 and TRBJ2-7; 10 bases agree with TRBD2. The V and J ends lost 4 bases and 3 bases, in that order; junction bases with no gene match: 6. This CDR3 is built from 15 residues. Germline CDR1 reads SEHNR; CDR2 reads FQNEAQ (reference sequence).

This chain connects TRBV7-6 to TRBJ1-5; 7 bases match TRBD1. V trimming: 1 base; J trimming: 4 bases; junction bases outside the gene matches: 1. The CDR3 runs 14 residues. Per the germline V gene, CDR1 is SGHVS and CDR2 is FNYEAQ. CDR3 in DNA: TGTGCCAGCAGCTTAGAACAGGGGAATCAGCCCCAGCATTTT. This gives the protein CASSLEQGNQPQHF.

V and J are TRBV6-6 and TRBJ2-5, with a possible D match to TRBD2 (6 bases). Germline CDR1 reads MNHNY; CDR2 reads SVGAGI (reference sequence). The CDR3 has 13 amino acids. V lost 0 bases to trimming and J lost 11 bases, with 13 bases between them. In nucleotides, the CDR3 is TGTGCCAGCAGTTACTCCAATTCGGGGGAGCAGTACTTC. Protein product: CASSYSNSGEQYF.

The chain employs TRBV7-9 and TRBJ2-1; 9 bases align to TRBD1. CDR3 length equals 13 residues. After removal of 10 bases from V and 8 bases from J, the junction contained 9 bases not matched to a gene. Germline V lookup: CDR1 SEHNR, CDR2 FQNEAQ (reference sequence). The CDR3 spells CATDGTGSDEQFF. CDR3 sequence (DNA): TGTGCCACCGACGGGACAGGGAGTGATGAGCAGTTCTTC. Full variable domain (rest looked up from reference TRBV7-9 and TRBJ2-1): DTGVSQNPRHKITKRGQNVTFRCDPISEHNRLYWYRQTLGQGPEFLTYFQNEAQLEKSRLLSDRFSAERPKGSFSTLEIQRTEQGDSAMYLCATDGTGSDEQFFGPGTRLTVL.

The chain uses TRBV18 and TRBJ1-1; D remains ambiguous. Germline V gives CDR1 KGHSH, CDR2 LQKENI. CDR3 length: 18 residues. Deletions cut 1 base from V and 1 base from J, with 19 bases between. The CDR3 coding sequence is TGTGCCAGCTCACCACTAGGGAGGTCGGAATTCGGGAACACTGAAGCTTTCTTT. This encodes CASSPLGRSEFGNTEAFF.

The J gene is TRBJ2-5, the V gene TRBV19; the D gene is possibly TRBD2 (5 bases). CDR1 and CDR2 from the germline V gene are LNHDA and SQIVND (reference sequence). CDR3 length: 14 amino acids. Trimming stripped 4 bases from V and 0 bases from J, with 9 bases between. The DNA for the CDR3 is TGTGCCAGTAGTAGGACTTTGTACCAAGAGACCCAGTACTTC. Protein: CASSRTLYQETQYF.

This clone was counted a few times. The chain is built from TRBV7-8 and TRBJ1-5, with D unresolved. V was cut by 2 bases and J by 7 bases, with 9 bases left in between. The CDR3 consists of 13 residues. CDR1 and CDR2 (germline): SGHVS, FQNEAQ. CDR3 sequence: CASSLFAEQPQHF. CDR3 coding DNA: TGTGCCAGCAGCTTATTCGCAGAGCAGCCCCAGCATTTT. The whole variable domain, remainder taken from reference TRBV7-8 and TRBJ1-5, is GAGVSQSPRYKVAKRGQDVALRCDPISGHVSLFWYQQALGQGPEFLTYFQNEAQLDKSGLPSDRFFAERPEGSVSTLKIQRTQQEDSAVYLCASSLFAEQPQHFGDGTRLSIL.

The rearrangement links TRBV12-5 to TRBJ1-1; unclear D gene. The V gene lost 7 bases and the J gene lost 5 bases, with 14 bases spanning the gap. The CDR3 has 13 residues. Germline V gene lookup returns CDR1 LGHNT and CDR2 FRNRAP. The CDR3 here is CASAPPGDTEAFF. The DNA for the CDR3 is TGTGCTAGTGCCCCCCCTGGGGATACTGAAGCTTTCTTT.